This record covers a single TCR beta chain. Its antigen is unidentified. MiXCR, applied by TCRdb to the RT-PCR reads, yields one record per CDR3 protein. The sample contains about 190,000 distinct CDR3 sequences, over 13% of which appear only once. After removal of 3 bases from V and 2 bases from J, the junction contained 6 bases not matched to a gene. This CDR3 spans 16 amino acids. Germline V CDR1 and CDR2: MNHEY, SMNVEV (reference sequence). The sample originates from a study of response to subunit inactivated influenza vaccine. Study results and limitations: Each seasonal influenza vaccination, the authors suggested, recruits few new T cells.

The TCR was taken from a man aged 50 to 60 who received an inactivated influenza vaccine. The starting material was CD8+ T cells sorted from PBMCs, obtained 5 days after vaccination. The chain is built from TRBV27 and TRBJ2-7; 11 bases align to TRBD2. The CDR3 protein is CASSFLQTSGAYEQYF. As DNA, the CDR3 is TGTGCCAGCAGTTTCCTTCAGACTAGCGGGGCCTACGAGCAGTACTTC.